Shown below are 14 T cell receptor beta chains from a single sample sequenced in a study of cytomegalovirus exposure and HLA in healthy donors. The PCR was carried out with 60 Vbeta primers and 13 Jbeta primers. Method: immunoSEQ multiplex PCR; TCRdb's copy keeps in-frame clones and lacks some. The specimen's table records some 120,000 clones. The sample was PBMCs. These receptors all come from a man aged 35-49 years in good health and CMV-seropositive.

The rearrangement joins TRBV29-1 to TRBJ2-2; D remains ambiguous. Trimming took 4 bases from V and 2 from J, leaving 8 bases between them. CDR1 is SQVTM, CDR2 ANQGSEA, per germline. This CDR3 contains 13 residues. The CDR3 region is CSVGRGNTGELFF. The CDR3, as DNA: TGCAGCGTTGGGAGAGGTAACACCGGGGAGCTGTTTTTT.

This chain uses TRBV15 with TRBJ1-1; D gene unclear. V lost 0 bases and J 8 bases, leaving 7 bases between the germline ends. Germline lookup yields CDR1 LNHNV and CDR2 YYDKDF (reference sequence). The CDR3 has 12 amino acids. The CDR3 here is CATSRDRSEAFF. The CDR3 DNA is TGTGCCACCAGCAGAGACCGTTCCGAAGCTTTCTTT. Full variable domain (missing parts from reference TRBV15 and TRBJ1-1): DAMVIQNPRYQVTQFGKPVTLSCSQTLNHNVMYWYQQKSSQAPKLLFHYYDKDFNNEADTPDNFQSRRPNTSFCFLDIRSPGLGDTAMYLCATSRDRSEAFFGQGTRLTVV.

The V and J genes are TRBV7-6 and TRBJ2-1; D perhaps matches TRBD1 (5 bases). The CDR3 is 15 amino acids. V lost 5 bases and J lost 1, with 12 bases in between. The germline CDR1 and CDR2 sequences are SGHVS and FNYEAQ. The CDR3 nucleotides read TGTGCCAGCAGCCCTCGACAGAAATCCTACAATGAGCAGTTCTTC. It translates to CASSPRQKSYNEQFF.

V usage is TRBV6-4 and J usage is TRBJ1-4, with TRBD1 matching over 10 bases. The CDR3 sequence is 11 residues long. V lost 7 bases and J lost 12; bases outside the gene matches: 2. The germline V gene has CDR1 MRHNA and CDR2 SNTAGT. CDR3 sequence reads: CASNGTGELFF. CDR3 DNA sequence: TGTGCCAGCAACGGGACAGGGGAACTGTTTTTT.

The chain combines TRBV7-9 with TRBJ1-2; D possibly corresponds to TRBD1 (6 bases). Deletions cut 1 base from V and 7 bases from J, with 13 bases between. This CDR3 spans 14 amino acids. Per germline, CDR1 SEHNR and CDR2 FQNEAQ (reference sequence). The CDR3 sequence: CASSLGTAIPGYTF. As DNA, the CDR3 is TGTGCCAGCAGCTTAGGGACAGCTATCCCTGGCTACACCTTC.

The gene calls are TRBV6-5 and TRBJ1-1; TRBD1 matches at 7 bases. After removal of 6 bases from V and 7 bases from J, the junction contained 14 bases not matched to a gene. This CDR3 has 15 amino acids. CDR1 and CDR2 from the germline V gene are MNHEY and SVGAGI. DNA for the CDR3: TGTGCCAGCAGCCGCAAGGAGGGGGCGAAGGGTGAAGCTTTCTTT. It specifies CASSRKEGAKGEAFF.

The chain joins TRBV28 to TRBJ1-2; no reliable D call. The CDR3 length is 12 residues. Trimming shortened V by 6 bases and J by 6 bases, and 11 bases separated the two germline ends. Per germline, CDR1 MDHEN and CDR2 SYDVKM. The CDR3: CASSPNHNGYTF. The DNA for the CDR3 is TGTGCCAGCAGCCCAAATCACAATGGCTACACCTTC.

This chain uses TRBV27 with TRBJ2-7, with D tentatively TRBD1 (5 bases). Germline CDR1 MNHEY, CDR2 SMNVEV (reference sequence). There are 19 residues in the CDR3. V lost 6 bases to trimming and J lost 3 bases, with 30 bases between them. The DNA of the CDR3 is TGTGCCAGCAGCAACATCCCCGTGTTGGGTAGGGGTGTGGGCTACGAGCAGTACTTC. It is translated as CASSNIPVLGRGVGYEQYF.

The chain links TRBV5-6 to TRBJ2-7; no clear D gene. From germline, CDR1 is SGHDT and CDR2 YYEEEE. The CDR3 is made up of 17 amino acids. V was clipped by 0 bases and J by 0 bases, with 16 bases between them. CDR3 sequence: CASSLASPQAPSYEQYF. CDR3 DNA: TGTGCCAGCAGCTTGGCCTCTCCCCAGGCACCCTCCTACGAGCAGTACTTC.

V and J are TRBV11-1 and TRBJ2-7, with 12 bases fitting TRBD2. The germline gives CDR1 SGHAT, CDR2 FQDESV (reference sequence). With V trimmed by 4 bases and J by 0 bases, 7 bases remained unmatched. CDR3 length: 17 amino acids. CDR3 residues: CASSSWTSGASSYEQYF. The CDR3 DNA sequence: TGTGCCAGCAGCTCCTGGACTAGCGGGGCTAGCTCCTACGAGCAGTACTTC.

The chain carries TRBV5-6 and TRBJ2-3, with 12 bases identical to TRBD2. The V gene end was trimmed by 4 bases and the J gene end by 5 bases; junction bases not matched to a gene: 8. This CDR3 has 16 amino acids. Germline V gives CDR1 SGHDT, CDR2 YYEEEE. CDR3 protein: CASSPQASGRGDTQYF. Here the CDR3 DNA reads TGTGCCAGCAGCCCCCAAGCTAGCGGGAGGGGAGATACGCAGTATTTT.

The V and J genes are TRBV6-1 and TRBJ2-7; tentatively, D is TRBD1 (5 bases). This CDR3 region has 14 residues. Trimming took off 7 bases at V and 0 bases at J, with 13 bases between the two ends. Germline V CDR1 and CDR2: MNHNS, SASEGT. CDR3 amino acids: CASTKGPSSYEQYF. CDR3 sequence (DNA): TGTGCCAGCACAAAGGGGCCGAGCTCCTACGAGCAGTACTTC.

The chain is built from TRBV27 and TRBJ2-7; no clear D gene. Germline V gene sequence: CDR1 MNHEY, CDR2 SMNVEV (reference sequence). CDR3 length: 11 residues. The germline V and J ends were trimmed by 6 bases and 3 bases, with 6 bases remaining between them. The CDR3 DNA is TGTGCCAGCAGAACAAACTACGAGCAGTACTTC. It codes for CASRTNYEQYF.

The genes are TRBV6-5 and TRBJ1-1; 7 bases are a match to TRBD1. Germline CDR1 MNHEY, CDR2 SVGAGI. The V segment lost 5 bases and the J segment 2 bases; nucleotides outside the gene matches: 5. The CDR3 contains 14 residues. CDR3: CASSDRAANTEAFF. CDR3 nucleotide sequence: TGTGCCAGCAGTGACAGGGCCGCTAACACTGAAGCTTTCTTT.